Listed below are T cell receptor beta chains from one sample, sequenced in a study of T-cell reconstitution after alpha-beta-depleted transplantation in children. TCRdb called the PCR reads again in MiXCR, with one record for every CDR3 protein. Of around 500,000 distinct CDR3 sequences listed, around 12% are singletons. Here the sequenced sample was PBMCs from the stem cell graft donor, taken from the stem cell graft. These receptors were collected from a human donor who donated a stem cell graft to a child with combined immunodeficiency. Each CDR3 is given with its conserved first and last residue. The D gene is left open where the match is weak. Not all rows give a size; the values are once, few, many and, for expanded clones, a class.

size	V	D	J	CDR3	DNA
-	TRBV5-6	-	TRBJ1-1	CASSLTRGAEAFF	TGTGCCAGCAGCTTGACTCGGGGGGCTGAAGCTTTCTTT
few	TRBV20-1	TRBD2	TRBJ2-5	CSARPWTSGRMETQYF	TGCAGTGCTAGACCTTGGACTAGCGGGAGAATGGAGACCCAGTACTTC
-	TRBV9	-	TRBJ1-5	CASSVEGHGNQPQHF	TGTGCCAGCAGCGTAGAAGGGCATGGCAATCAGCCCCAGCATTTT
many	TRBV7-2	-	TRBJ2-2	CASSVFSGAGTGELFF	TGTGCCAGCAGCGTTTTTTCAGGGGCGGGCACCGGGGAGCTGTTTTTT
-	TRBV7-9	TRBD2	TRBJ2-1	CASSLPLTSGRTHEQFF	TGTGCCAGCAGCTTACCACTAACTAGCGGGAGGACCCATGAGCAGTTCTTC
many	TRBV24-1	TRBD2	TRBJ2-6	CATSGGTSGGSGANVLTF	TGTGCCACCAGTGGTGGGACTAGCGGCGGCTCTGGGGCCAACGTCCTGACTTTC
-	TRBV6-2/TRBV6-3	-	TRBJ1-1	CASSPTPPGTEAFF	TGTGCCAGCAGCCCGACACCACCTGGTACTGAAGCTTTCTTT
-	TRBV3-1	TRBD1	TRBJ2-7	CATTQDPGGGYEQYF	TGTGCCACCACCCAAGACCCAGGGGGCGGGTACGAGCAGTACTTC
-	TRBV12-3/TRBV12-4	TRBD1	TRBJ1-1	CASSLYKGTGRNTEAFF	TGTGCCAGCAGTTTATATAAAGGGACAGGGAGGAACACTGAAGCTTTCTTT
many	TRBV7-9	-	TRBJ2-1	CASSPTGSMNEQFF	TGTGCCAGCAGCCCCACAGGGTCGATGAATGAGCAGTTCTTC
many	TRBV20-1	TRBD2	TRBJ2-1	CRTIAGGYNEQFF	TGCAGGACCATAGCGGGGGGTTACAATGAGCAGTTCTTC
few	TRBV12-3/TRBV12-4	-	TRBJ2-2	CASSLSTHGELFF	TGTGCCAGCAGTTTATCGACACACGGGGAGCTGTTTTTT
-	TRBV3-1	TRBD1	TRBJ1-1	CASTPYFLGQLLSNTEAFF	TGTGCCAGCACCCCCTATTTTCTGGGACAGCTGCTCTCGAACACTGAAGCTTTCTTT
many	TRBV3-1	-	TRBJ2-5	CASSQQGTEKETQYF	TGTGCCAGCAGCCAACAAGGTACAGAAAAAGAGACCCAGTACTTC
-	TRBV25-1	-	TRBJ2-7	CAISESGVGYEQYF	TGTGCCATCAGTGAATCCGGGGTTGGGTACGAGCAGTACTTC
few	TRBV27	TRBD1	TRBJ2-7	CASTPGQGTTYEQYF	TGTGCCAGCACCCCCGGACAGGGAACAACCTACGAGCAGTACTTC
-	TRBV25-1	-	TRBJ1-5	CASSQRGSNQPQHF	TGTGCCAGCAGTCAAAGGGGGAGCAATCAGCCCCAGCATTTT
-	TRBV20-1	TRBD1	TRBJ2-3	CSANPGQFTDTQYF	TGCAGTGCCAACCCGGGACAGTTCACAGATACGCAGTATTTT
few	TRBV10-3	-	TRBJ2-5	CAISESGEEETQYF	TGTGCCATCAGTGAGTCGGGGGAGGAAGAGACCCAGTACTTC
few	TRBV13	-	TRBJ1-6	CASSLGTVYSPLHF	TGTGCCAGCAGCTTAGGGACAGTCTATTCACCCCTCCACTTT
few	TRBV12-3/TRBV12-4	-	TRBJ2-7	CASSGEQGAYEQYF	TGTGCCAGCAGTGGGGAACAGGGAGCCTACGAGCAGTACTTC
-	TRBV7-2	TRBD2	TRBJ2-7	CASSLAGLAGTYEQYF	TGTGCCAGCAGCTTAGCGGGTCTAGCGGGGACCTACGAGCAGTACTTC
-	TRBV20-1	-	TRBJ2-4	CSARQDLNIQYF	TGCAGTGCTAGACAGGATCTTAACATTCAGTACTTC
-	TRBV27	TRBD1	TRBJ1-2	CASSLIPGTGTPLDYGYTF	TGTGCCAGCAGTTTAATCCCCGGGACAGGGACCCCCTTGGACTATGGCTACACCTTC
few	TRBV4-2	-	TRBJ2-4	CASSQDLGRGVITNIQYF	TGTGCCAGCAGCCAAGATCTCGGAAGGGGGGTAATTACAAACATTCAGTACTTC
few	TRBV5-1	TRBD1	TRBJ2-7	CASSLEGQGALEQYF	TGCGCCAGCAGCTTGGAGGGACAGGGGGCCCTCGAGCAGTACTTC
-	TRBV21-1	-	TRBJ2-5	CASSKGRGDFWETQYF	TGTGCCAGCAGCAAAGGCAGGGGCGATTTCTGGGAGACCCAGTACTTC
many	TRBV11-1	TRBD1	TRBJ2-7	CASSLPMFRDRGYEQYF	TGTGCCAGCAGCTTACCGATGTTCCGGGACAGGGGGTACGAGCAGTACTTC
many	TRBV12-3/TRBV12-4	-	TRBJ2-3	CASSLPAPGTGADTQYF	TGTGCCAGCAGTTTACCAGCGCCCGGGACCGGGGCAGATACGCAGTATTTT
many	TRBV6-1	-	TRBJ2-7	CASSPRTQPNEQYF	TGTGCCAGCAGTCCCAGGACCCAACCCAACGAGCAGTACTTC
many	TRBV5-1	-	TRBJ2-5	CASNVGTKVQETQYF	TGCGCCAGCAATGTGGGGACCAAAGTCCAAGAGACCCAGTACTTC
-	TRBV20-1	TRBD2	TRBJ2-1	CSARDPRREVLEQFF	TGCAGTGCTAGAGATCCCAGGCGGGAGGTACTTGAGCAGTTCTTC
-	TRBV11-3	-	TRBJ2-7	CASSRPDSYEQYF	TGTGCCAGCAGCCGTCCGGACTCCTACGAGCAGTACTTC